The rows below give T cell receptor beta chains drawn from one sample of a study of molecular identifiers for immune sequencing clone quantification. In TCRdb, the PCR reads were re-called with MiXCR into one record per CDR3 protein. The sample has 100,000 or so distinct CDR3 sequences; around 33% are singletons. The sequenced material came from naive CD8+ T cells from blood, with Jurkat cell RNA spiked in. Receptors were obtained from a human donor in good health. Some libraries in this study had Jurkat cell RNA spiked in. Both conserved end residues are part of each CDR3. The order of the fields is V gene, D gene, clone size, J gene, CDR3 DNA, CDR3 protein. A D gene is named only where the DNA matches it firmly. Rows give clone size only sometimes, using once, few, many, or a class for an expanded clone.

TRBV20-1	TRBD1	few	TRBJ1-6	TGCAGTGCAACGGGACAGGGTCGATCACCCCTCCACTTT	CSATGQGRSPLHF
TRBV27	-	few	TRBJ1-5	TGTGCCAGCAGTTTAGGGCTCATCAATCAGCCCCAGCATTTT	CASSLGLINQPQHF
TRBV6-5	-	few	TRBJ2-2	TGTGCCAGCAGCCACGACAGCGGGGAGCTGTTTTTT	CASSHDSGELFF
TRBV5-1	TRBD1	once	TRBJ2-4	TGCGCCAGCCCCCCCCACCCAGGGGGCCAAAACATTCAGTACTTC	CASPPHPGGQNIQYF
TRBV6-5	TRBD2	few	TRBJ2-5	TGTGCCAGCAGTTCGATAGCGGGAGGGCCAGAGACCCAGTACTTC	CASSSIAGGPETQYF
TRBV19	-	few	TRBJ2-3	TGTGCCAGTAGTATTGGGGAGCGGCTAACAGATACGCAGTATTTT	CASSIGERLTDTQYF
TRBV4-1	-	-	TRBJ2-5	TGCGCCAGCAGCCAAGAGGTGGAGGAGACCCAGTACTTC	CASSQEVEETQYF
TRBV6-6	-	many	TRBJ1-2	TGTGCCAGCAACGATTCAGGGGAACGCTACACCTTC	CASNDSGERYTF
TRBV7-9	TRBD2	many	TRBJ2-7	TGTGCCAGCAGCCACTGGCAGCGGGGAACCTACGAGCAGTACTTC	CASSHWQRGTYEQYF
TRBV6-4	TRBD1	-	TRBJ2-2	TGTGCCTGCAGACCCGGGACAGCGAACACCGGGGAGCTGTTTTTT	CACRPGTANTGELFF
TRBV4-3	-	-	TRBJ1-1	TGCGCCAGCAGCGCCCCAGGGACAGAAGCTTTCTTT	CASSAPGTEAFF
TRBV5-8	TRBD1	-	TRBJ1-5	TGTGCCAGCAGCTTTCACCGGGACAGTCGCAATCAGCCCCAGCATTTT	CASSFHRDSRNQPQHF
TRBV27	-	-	TRBJ1-1	TGTGCCAGCAGTAGTACAGGGAGCACTGAAGCTTTCTTT	CASSSTGSTEAFF
TRBV5-6	-	few	TRBJ2-5	TGTGCCAGCAGCCCTTCGGGACCCACCCAGTACTTC	CASSPSGPTQYF
TRBV14	-	many	TRBJ2-5	TGTGCCAGCAGCCAATGGCTCCAGGAGACCCAGTACTTC	CASSQWLQETQYF
TRBV29-1	TRBD2	-	TRBJ2-7	TGCAGCGTGGTTAGCGGGAACTCCTACGAGCAGTACTTC	CSVVSGNSYEQYF
TRBV7-6	-	-	TRBJ2-7	TGTGCCAGCAGCTTCATGGGAGACGGGTACGAGCAGTACTTC	CASSFMGDGYEQYF
TRBV7-8	TRBD2	-	TRBJ2-7	TGTGCCAGCAGCTTAGGTAGCGGGAGGGCCTACGAGCAGTACTTC	CASSLGSGRAYEQYF
TRBV9	-	many	TRBJ2-6	TGTGCCAGCAGCGTCCCCGCGAAAGGGCCTGGGGCCAACGTCCTGACTTTC	CASSVPAKGPGANVLTF
TRBV28	-	many	TRBJ2-6	TGTGCCAGCAGTTTAGCCTCTGGGGCCAACGTCCTGACTTTC	CASSLASGANVLTF